A selection of T cell receptor beta chains follows, all from one sample in a study of blood T cell repertoires in COVID-19. The assay was immunoSEQ multiplex PCR, and TCRdb's table has in-frame clones only and misses some. The table has some 300,000 clones, 70% to 90% seen once. Input material: PBMCs or T cells enriched from blood (not recorded which). These receptor sequences come from a woman in her 30s who had recovered from COVID-19. Each CDR3 is given with its conserved first and last residue. The D gene is left open where the match is weak. Where a row states a size, it is once, few, many or the class of an expanded clone; other rows omit it.

CDR3 DNA | CDR3 protein | CDR3 length | D gene | J gene | clone size | V gene
TGTGCCAGCAGCCCCCCCGGCGGGGGGAGAACTGAAGCTTTCTTT | CASSPPGGGRTEAFF | 15 | NA | TRBJ1-1 | NA | TRBV11-2
TGTGCCAGCATTAGGACTAGCGGGAGGATCGAGCAGTTCTTC | CASIRTSGRIEQFF | 14 | TRBD2 | TRBJ2-1 | NA | TRBV28
TGTGCCACGGGCGTCGACTATGGCTACACCTTC | CATGVDYGYTF | 11 | NA | TRBJ1-2 | NA | TRBV15
TGTGCCAGCTCAGCAAGTAGGGGAGGGCACCGTAATTCACCCCTCCACTTT | CASSASRGGHRNSPLHF | 17 | NA | TRBJ1-6 | NA | TRBV2
TGTGCCAGCAGTTTAAGGGGTTCCAGCAATCAGCCCCAGCATTTT | CASSLRGSSNQPQHF | 15 | NA | TRBJ1-5 | NA | TRBV27
TGTGCCAGCAGCCCCGAGGTCTGGAGTTACACCTTC | CASSPEVWSYTF | 12 | NA | TRBJ1-2 | NA | TRBV7-9
TGTGCCAGTAGTATTCTTCGGGGAGGAGGCAATCAGCCCCAGCATTTT | CASSILRGGGNQPQHF | 16 | NA | TRBJ1-5 | NA | TRBV19
TGTGCCAGCAAAAGATCGGATAATTCACCCCTCCACTTT | CASKRSDNSPLHF | 13 | NA | TRBJ1-6 | NA | TRBV28
TGTGCCAGCAGCTATGGACAGGGGGCTTATGAGCAGTTCTTC | CASSYGQGAYEQFF | 14 | TRBD1 | TRBJ2-1 | once | TRBV27
TGTGCCAGTAGCATCACAGGGGTAAGGGGACAAGAGACCCAGTACTTC | CASSITGVRGQETQYF | 16 | TRBD1 | TRBJ2-5 | NA | TRBV19
TGTGCCAGCAAGGGGGCCGGGCAGCCCCAGCATTTT | CASKGAGQPQHF | 12 | TRBD1 | TRBJ1-5 | NA | TRBV28
TGTGCCAGCGGCCTAGGGGGTTACGAGCAGTACTTC | CASGLGGYEQYF | 12 | NA | TRBJ2-7 | NA | TRBV27
TGTGCCAGCAGCTTAACCCATACAGCATCGAACACTGAAGCTTTCTTT | CASSLTHTASNTEAFF | 16 | NA | TRBJ1-1 | NA | TRBV7-3
TGTGCCAGCAGTTTACTAGGGGCAGGCGTATCAGAGACCCAGTACTTC | CASSLLGAGVSETQYF | 16 | NA | TRBJ2-5 | NA | TRBV27
TGTGCCAGTAATCCGGGGTTTGGCTACACCTTC | CASNPGFGYTF | 11 | NA | TRBJ1-2 | NA | TRBV19
TGTGCCAGCAGCTTAACCCAGGGTGTGGAAGCTTTCTTT | CASSLTQGVEAFF | 13 | NA | TRBJ1-1 | NA | TRBV7-3
TGCAGCGTTGGACAGGGTACCTACGAGCAGTACTTC | CSVGQGTYEQYF | 12 | TRBD1 | TRBJ2-7 | NA | TRBV29-1
TGTGCCAGCAGCTTAAGGGGCAGAACTTTGAACACTGAAGCTTTCTTT | CASSLRGRTLNTEAFF | 16 | NA | TRBJ1-1 | NA | TRBV11-3
TGTGCCAGCAGTTTAGTTCAGGGGGCCGGATATCACGGCAATCAGCCCCAGCATTTT | CASSLVQGAGYHGNQPQHF | 19 | TRBD1 | TRBJ1-5 | NA | TRBV28
TGTGCCAGCAGCCCCCCCGGGTTAGATACGCAGTATTTT | CASSPPGLDTQYF | 13 | NA | TRBJ2-3 | NA | TRBV7-3
TGTGCCACCGGGCTAGCGGGAGAGACCCAGTACTTC | CATGLAGETQYF | 12 | TRBD2 | TRBJ2-5 | NA | TRBV10-3
TGTGCCAGCAGCGACGGACTAGCGTTCTCCTACGAGCAGTACTTC | CASSDGLAFSYEQYF | 15 | TRBD2 | TRBJ2-7 | NA | TRBV6-5
TGCGCCAGCAGCCAAGATTACGGAGGATCCTATGGCTACACCTTC | CASSQDYGGSYGYTF | 15 | NA | TRBJ1-2 | NA | TRBV4-3
TGTGCCAGCAGTGAAGCAGGGCGGACAACCGGAAACACCATATATTTT | CASSEAGRTTGNTIYF | 16 | NA | TRBJ1-3 | NA | TRBV6-1
TGTGCCAGCAGCCAGGGGCAGTACTATGGCTACACCTTC | CASSQGQYYGYTF | 13 | NA | TRBJ1-2 | NA | TRBV7-9
TGTGCCAGCTCCTTTTTATGGGGAGCGGGAGACTCCTACAATGAGCAGTTCTTC | CASSFLWGAGDSYNEQFF | 18 | TRBD2 | TRBJ2-1 | few | TRBV28
TGTGCCATCAGTGGTGGGTCTACAGGGCGTTTCGTGGATAATTCACCCCTCCACTTT | CAISGGSTGRFVDNSPLHF | 19 | NA | TRBJ1-6 | NA | TRBV10-3
TGTGCCAGCAGTCACGTTAGGGGGCCTTTAGGGCATGAAGCTTTCTTT | CASSHVRGPLGHEAFF | 16 | TRBD1 | TRBJ1-1 | few | TRBV27
TGTGCCAGCAGCAAGGAGGCGCTTAATGAAAAACTGTTTTTT | CASSKEALNEKLFF | 14 | NA | TRBJ1-4 | NA | TRBV21-1
TGTGCCAGCAGTACCGCCACCCTTAGCGGGAGGGACTCCGAGCAGTACTTC | CASSTATLSGRDSEQYF | 17 | TRBD2 | TRBJ2-7 | once | TRBV28
TGTGCCAGCAGTTCCGGCTCTGGAAACACCATATATTTT | CASSSGSGNTIYF | 13 | NA | TRBJ1-3 | NA | TRBV6-5
TGTGCCAGTAGTGCCCGGGACAGCCCCCGAGGGAACTATGGCTACACCTTC | CASSARDSPRGNYGYTF | 17 | TRBD1 | TRBJ1-2 | NA | TRBV19
TGTGCCAGCAGTTATGTCCCGGGGGGGCTCGGCTCACCCCTCCACTTT | CASSYVPGGLGSPLHF | 16 | NA | TRBJ1-6 | NA | TRBV6-5
TGTGCCATCAGTGCGGACCTAGCGGGAGGGGGGAATGAGCAGTTCTTC | CAISADLAGGGNEQFF | 16 | TRBD2 | TRBJ2-1 | NA | TRBV10-3
TGTGCCAGCAGTCCCTCGACTGACTATGGCTACACCTTC | CASSPSTDYGYTF | 13 | NA | TRBJ1-2 | once | TRBV28
TGCGCCAGCAGCTTGGGGGGCCAAAATTCACCCCTCCACTTT | CASSLGGQNSPLHF | 14 | NA | TRBJ1-6 | NA | TRBV5-1
TGTGCCAGCAGTTTCCAACGGACTGGAATTAGGGGAGGTGAGCAGTTCTTC | CASSFQRTGIRGGEQFF | 17 | NA | TRBJ2-1 | once | TRBV27
TGTGCCCCACGCAGGGACAACAATTCACCCCTCCACTTT | CAPRRDNNSPLHF | 13 | NA | TRBJ1-6 | NA | TRBV2
TGTGCCAGCAGTTTCAGCAGGGATCAGCCCCAGCATTTT | CASSFSRDQPQHF | 13 | NA | TRBJ1-5 | NA | TRBV28
TGTGCCAGCAGTGAAGCGCTAATAGCGGGAGGGCTGGGAGATACGCAGTATTTT | CASSEALIAGGLGDTQYF | 18 | TRBD2 | TRBJ2-3 | once | TRBV2
TGTGCCAGCAGGGTGCGGGACGTAGTCCTTACGTCGCCCAATGAGCAGTTCTTC | CASRVRDVVLTSPNEQFF | 18 | NA | TRBJ2-1 | NA | TRBV5-8
TGTGCCAGCGAGGACAGGAACCTCAATCAGCCCCAGCATTTT | CASEDRNLNQPQHF | 14 | TRBD1 | TRBJ1-5 | NA | TRBV6-5
TGTGCCTGGAACCCGACAGCCTTTGCACCTCGTTCCTCCTACGAGCAGTACTTC | CAWNPTAFAPRSSYEQYF | 18 | NA | TRBJ2-7 | NA | TRBV30
TGCGCCAGCAGCTGGGGTGAGGACAGGGGTAACGAGCAGTACTTC | CASSWGEDRGNEQYF | 15 | TRBD1 | TRBJ2-7 | NA | TRBV5-1
TGTGCCAGCAGTCACAGGGGTGCTTCACCCCTCCACTTT | CASSHRGASPLHF | 13 | TRBD1 | TRBJ1-6 | NA | TRBV6-5
TGCGCCAGCAGCTCGGACAGGGGGATCGCCGGGGAGCTGTTTTTT | CASSSDRGIAGELFF | 15 | TRBD1 | TRBJ2-2 | NA | TRBV5-1
TGTGCCAGCAGTTCAAAGGGGGTAGGGGAGCTGTTTTTT | CASSSKGVGELFF | 13 | NA | TRBJ2-2 | NA | TRBV28
TGTGCCAGCTCACCGGGCCAGGCCTACAATGAGCAGTTCTTC | CASSPGQAYNEQFF | 14 | NA | TRBJ2-1 | NA | TRBV18